The 26 T cell receptor beta chains below were found in one sample sequenced in a study of metastatic and nonmetastatic thyroid tumors. TCRdb re-called clones via MiXCR from the PCR reads. This sample has some 33,000 clones; around 16% occur once, and the top ten carry around a fifth. No treatment of any kind had been given to any patient before thyroid surgery. The source material was blood. These receptors were taken from a male donor with papillary thyroid cancer or a benign thyroid nodule (not recorded which). Some clones in this sample may be carry-over from other donors' samples.

This clone was recorded at least ten times. The chain has TRBV15 and TRBJ2-1, with D uncertain. With 0 bases removed from V and 4 bases from J, the gap between germline ends came to 10 bases. This CDR3 region has 15 residues. Germline values: CDR1 LNHNV, CDR2 YYDKDF (reference sequence). The CDR3 region is CATSRDALGYNEQFF. The CDR3 coding sequence is TGTGCCACCAGCAGAGATGCTCTAGGGTACAATGAGCAGTTCTTC.

This clone was seen repeatedly, ten times or more. A read error is possible here, since a much larger clone lies one base away. This chain connects TRBV27 to TRBJ2-7; no reliable D call. Germline-derived CDR1 and CDR2 are MNHEY and SMNVEV (reference sequence). This CDR3 has 14 residues. The CDR3 bases are TGTGCCAGCAGTTTAGCCGCGAAGACCTACGAGCGGTACTTC. Translated, it gives CASSLAAKTYERYF.

Comments on this clone: One base away lies a much larger clone, so this may be a sequencing read error. Distinct nucleotide sequences in the sample also encode this CDR3. The J gene is TRBJ2-2, the V gene TRBV3-1, with a tentative D call TRBD1 (5 bases). Germline loops: CDR1 LGHDT, CDR2 YNNKEL (reference sequence). V lost 3 bases to trimming and J lost 4 bases, with 9 bases between them. This CDR3 is 14 amino acids long. CDR3 coding DNA: TGTGCCAGCAGCCAGTCAGACAGCACCGGGGAGCTGTTTTTT. Translating gives CASSQSDSTGELFF. Combining the CDR3 with reference TRBV3-1 and TRBJ2-2 gives the whole variable domain DTAVSQTPKYLVTQMGNDKSIKCEQNLGHDTMYWYKQDSKKFLKIMFSYNNKELIINETVPNRFSPKSPDKAHLNLHINSLELGDSAVYFCASSQSDSTGELFFGEGSRLTVL.

This clone was counted at least ten times. V and J are TRBV2 and TRBJ1-1; no clear D gene. CDR1 and CDR2 (germline): SNHLY, FYNNEI. This CDR3 is 15 amino acids long. V was cut by 1 base and J by 4 bases, with 13 bases left in between. The CDR3 sequence: CASSEGGSWGTEAFF. CDR3 coding DNA: TGTGCCAGCAGTGAAGGGGGAAGCTGGGGCACTGAAGCTTTCTTT.

The chain combines TRBV5-4 with TRBJ2-3, with 8 nucleotides matching TRBD2. V lost 4 bases, J lost 2 bases, and 3 bases stayed unmatched. This CDR3 is 14 amino acids long. Germline lookup yields CDR1 SGHNT and CDR2 YYREEE (reference sequence). Here the CDR3 reads CASSRGGPTDTQYF. The DNA for the CDR3 is TGTGCCAGCAGCCGGGGGGGGCCCACAGATACGCAGTATTTT.

This clone was observed many times. V gene TRBV27 combines with J gene TRBJ2-1; 11 bases map to TRBD1. Looked up from germline, CDR1 is MNHEY and CDR2 is SMNVEV (reference sequence). Trimming at V came to 8 bases and at J to 0 bases, leaving 6 bases not matched to a gene. The CDR3 contains 16 residues. CDR3 amino acids: CASQRDRGYSYNEQFF. CDR3 in DNA: TGTGCCAGCCAACGGGACAGGGGGTACTCCTACAATGAGCAGTTCTTC.

This clone occurred many times. This chain connects TRBV7-2 to TRBJ2-7, with 8 positions matching TRBD2. Germline V gene sequence: CDR1 SGHTA, CDR2 FQGNSA. V was clipped by 7 bases and J by 8 bases; unmatched bases: 13. The CDR3 sequence is 14 residues long. The DNA for the CDR3 is TGTGCCAGCACCTCCGGGACTAGAGTAGGGCAGCAGTACTTC. It codes for CASTSGTRVGQQYF.

This clone showed up many times. The chain recombines TRBV20-1 with TRBJ2-3; TRBD2 matches 12 bases. Germline V gene lookup returns CDR1 DFQATT and CDR2 SNEGSKA (reference sequence). The CDR3 totals 15 residues. The junction had 1 base not matched to a gene; V was cut back by 3 bases and J by 0 bases. As DNA, the CDR3 is TGCAGTGCTAGTGGACTAGCGGGGAGCACAGATACGCAGTATTTT. It specifies CSASGLAGSTDTQYF.

This clone was counted only a few times. The V gene is TRBV20-1, the J gene TRBJ1-5; unclear D gene. V gave up 0 bases and J gave up 5 bases, with 8 bases separating them. Germline V lookup: CDR1 DFQATT, CDR2 SNEGSKA (reference sequence). This CDR3 has 13 residues. The CDR3 protein is CSARDTTDQPQHF. CDR3 DNA sequence: TGCAGTGCTAGAGATACAACGGATCAGCCCCAGCATTTT.

This clone has at least ten counts. At one end the junction does not follow the germline gene, possibly because of a read error. The chain employs TRBV5-5 and TRBJ2-2; D is unclear. This CDR3 region has 15 residues. CDR1 and CDR2 from the germline V gene are SGHKS and YYEKEE (reference sequence). DNA for the CDR3: TGTGCCAGCAGCTTGCAACTCATCAACACCGAGGAGCTGTTTTTT. It translates to CASSLQLINTEELFF.

In the case of this clone: A much bigger clone sits one base away, suggesting this may be a read error. The chain combines TRBV6-2 or TRBV6-3 with TRBJ2-7; D might be TRBD2 (6 bases). The CDR3 contains 16 residues. Germline V gene lookup returns CDR1 MNHEY and CDR2 SVGEGT. The DNA of the CDR3 is TGTGCCAGTAGTTACGGGGGAGGCGGGGTTCCCTACGAGAAGTACTTC. Its protein is CASSYGGGGVPYEKYF.

This clone has at least ten counts. The chain carries TRBV7-8 and TRBJ2-2; TRBD1 agrees at 7 bases. This CDR3 is 15 amino acids long. Trimming removed 2 bases from V and 3 bases from J; junction bases left unmatched: 3. Per germline, CDR1 SGHVS and CDR2 FQNEAQ. The CDR3 protein is CASSLPTGHTGELFF. CDR3 in DNA: TGTGCCAGCAGCTTACCGACAGGGCACACCGGGGAGCTGTTTTTT.

The table lists this clone with many counts. V usage is TRBV5-8 and J usage is TRBJ2-7, with D perhaps matching TRBD1 or TRBD2 (5 bases each). V lost 0 bases and J 2 bases, leaving 12 bases between the germline ends. Germline-derived CDR1 and CDR2 are SGHTS and YDEGEE. The CDR3 runs to 15 residues. This chain's CDR3 is CASSLAQGATYEQYF. In nucleotides, the CDR3 is TGTGCCAGCAGCTTGGCTCAGGGAGCCACCTACGAGCAGTACTTC.

This clone was found many times. This chain uses TRBV30 with TRBJ2-7; D is ambiguous. Germline V gene lookup returns CDR1 GTSNPN and CDR2 SVGIG (reference sequence). The CDR3 runs 13 residues. V was clipped by 4 bases and J by 6 bases, with 16 bases between them. CDR3 sequence (DNA): TGTGCCTGGATTGGGTTAGCCCTCGCCGAGCAGTACTTC. Its protein product is CAWIGLALAEQYF.

In this sample, this clone turned up many times. The CDR3 loop is CASSIDSGGLYEQYF. For the CDR3, the DNA is TGTGCCAGTAGTATAGATTCGGGAGGGCTCTACGAGCAGTACTTC. V usage is TRBV19 and J usage is TRBJ2-7; the match to TRBD2 covers 8 bases. The CDR3 has 15 amino acids. Germline lookup yields CDR1 LNHDA and CDR2 SQIVND (reference sequence). The ends lost 0 bases at V and 3 bases at J; junction bases unmatched: 4.

The J gene is TRBJ2-5, the V gene TRBV18; D is possibly TRBD1 (5 bases). V was shortened by 5 bases and J by 1 base, with 8 bases between the two germline ends. This CDR3 is 13 amino acids long. Germline V gene data show CDR1 as KGHSH and CDR2 as LQKENI. The CDR3 nucleotides read TGTGCCAGCTCAAAGGACATCCAAGAGACCCAGTACTTC. It yields the protein CASSKDIQETQYF.

This clone was seen at least ten times. This chain joins TRBV30 and TRBJ1-4; D is unresolved. Germline V gene lookup returns CDR1 GTSNPN and CDR2 SVGIG (reference sequence). V lost 1 base, J lost 0 bases, and 6 bases lay in between. The CDR3 contains 14 residues. Here the CDR3 DNA reads TGTGCCTGGAGTGACATCTCAACTAATGAAAAACTGTTTTTT. As protein: CAWSDISTNEKLFF.

The sample holds many counts of this clone. V and J are TRBV12-3 or TRBV12-4 and TRBJ2-7; D is ambiguous. This CDR3 has 12 residues. V lost 6 bases to trimming and J lost 4 bases, with 10 bases between them. CDR3 nucleotide sequence: TGTGCCAGCAGGCTAGACCCTTACGAGCAGTACTTC. Translation gives CASRLDPYEQYF.

This clone was counted many times. This may arise from a read error, as a much more abundant clone is one base away. This chain links TRBV12-3 or TRBV12-4 with TRBJ1-1; D remains unclear. The CDR3 has 12 amino acids. V lost 6 bases and J 10 bases, leaving 15 bases between the germline ends. CDR3 sequence: CASRVNFFGAFF. For the CDR3, the DNA is TGTGCCAGCAGGGTTAACTTCTTTGGAGCTTTCTTT.

This clone was seen ten or more times. The chain links TRBV19 to TRBJ2-7; D is unclear. The V end was cut by 2 bases, the J end by 1 base, with 9 bases between. Germline CDR1 is LNHDA and CDR2 is SQIVND (reference sequence). The CDR3 sequence is 14 residues long. The CDR3 bases are TGTGCCAGTAGTATACGAGACGGATCCTACGAGCAGTACTTC. Protein: CASSIRDGSYEQYF.

This clone appeared many times. The J gene is TRBJ1-1, the V gene TRBV5-1; the match to TRBD1 covers 8 bases. Looked up from germline, CDR1 is SGHRS and CDR2 is YFSETQ. The CDR3 is 14 amino acids. The ends lost 0 bases at V and 6 bases at J; junction bases unmatched: 4. This CDR3 reads CASSLGGQGAEAFF. The CDR3 bases are TGCGCCAGCAGCTTGGGTGGACAGGGAGCTGAAGCTTTCTTT.

This clone was found many times. The V and J genes are TRBV6-1 and TRBJ2-5; TRBD1 matches at 8 bases. Trimming at V came to 7 bases and at J to 4 bases, leaving 5 bases not matched to a gene. Germline V gene data show CDR1 as MNHNS and CDR2 as SASEGT. CDR3 size: 13 residues. CDR3 residues: CASTRTGRETQYF. CDR3 coding DNA: TGTGCCAGCACCCGGACAGGGCGAGAGACCCAGTACTTC.

With regard to this clone: The junction departs from germline at one end; a sequencing error may be responsible. The chain has TRBV7-3 and TRBJ1-6; D remains ambiguous. Germline assignment: CDR1 SGHTA and CDR2 FQGTGA. The CDR3 is 8 amino acids. This CDR3 reads CANSLMGF. The DNA of the CDR3 is TGTGCCAACAGCTTAATGGGATTT.

The sample holds many counts of this clone. The chain employs TRBV6-1 and TRBJ2-7, with 10 bases identical to TRBD2. The CDR3 has 14 amino acids. CDR1 is MNHNS and CDR2 is SASEGT in the germline V gene. The V segment lost 8 bases and the J segment 3 bases; nucleotides outside the gene matches: 7. CDR3: CASGGLATYYEQYF. As DNA, the CDR3 is TGTGCCAGCGGGGGACTAGCGACTTACTACGAGCAGTACTTC.

This clone was seen repeatedly, ten times or more. The chain links TRBV7-9 to TRBJ2-7; TRBD1 agrees at 8 bases. V lost 1 base and J lost 0; bases outside the gene matches: 2. CDR3 length equals 15 residues. The germline gives CDR1 SEHNR, CDR2 FQNEAQ (reference sequence). CDR3 region: CASSLGDRGSYEQYF. CDR3 DNA: TGTGCCAGCAGCTTAGGAGACAGGGGCTCCTACGAGCAGTACTTC.

This clone was observed at least ten times. The chain links TRBV6-2 or TRBV6-3 to TRBJ2-3; 9 bases align to TRBD2. From germline, CDR1 is MNHEY and CDR2 SVGEGT. J gave up 4 bases and V 6 bases, and 5 bases lay outside the gene matches. There are 14 residues in the CDR3. CDR3 loop: CASSLAGLPDTQYF. The CDR3 DNA is TGTGCCAGCAGCCTAGCGGGACTTCCAGATACGCAGTATTTT.